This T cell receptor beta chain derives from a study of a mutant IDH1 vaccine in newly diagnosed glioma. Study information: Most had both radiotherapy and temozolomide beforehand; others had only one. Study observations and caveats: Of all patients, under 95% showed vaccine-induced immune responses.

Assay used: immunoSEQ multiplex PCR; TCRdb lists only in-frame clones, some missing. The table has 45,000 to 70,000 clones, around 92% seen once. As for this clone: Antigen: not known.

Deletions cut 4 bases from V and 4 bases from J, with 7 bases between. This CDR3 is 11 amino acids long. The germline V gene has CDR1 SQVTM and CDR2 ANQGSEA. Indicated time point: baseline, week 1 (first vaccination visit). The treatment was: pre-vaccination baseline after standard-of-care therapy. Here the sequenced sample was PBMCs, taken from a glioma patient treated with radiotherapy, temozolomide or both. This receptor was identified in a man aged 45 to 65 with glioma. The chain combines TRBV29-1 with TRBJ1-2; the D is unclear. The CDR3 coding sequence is TGCAGCGTTGTCCTGGGCTATGGCTACACCTTC. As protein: CSVVLGYGYTF.